This T cell receptor (beta chain) stems from a study of cytomegalovirus exposure and HLA in healthy donors. Germline loops: CDR1 LNHDA, CDR2 SQIVND (reference sequence). This CDR3 is built from 15 residues. With 60 Vbeta and 13 Jbeta primers, the PCR was carried out. The assay was immunoSEQ multiplex PCR, and TCRdb's table has in-frame clones only and misses some. The repertoire holds about 120,000 clones, with roughly 80% as singletons. Comments on this clone: Its antigen is not known. The germline gene is not matched at one end of the junction; a read error may be the cause.

General study results and limits: Donors belonging to an Asian-associated ancestry cluster reportedly showed fewer N-insertions in productive TCRs than the approximately 670-donor mean, according to what a later analysis found.

What was sequenced was PBMCs. The V gene is TRBV19, the J gene TRBJ1-5; TRBD1 matches at 10 bases. The receptor was derived from a woman between 18 and 29 years old in good health and CMV-seronegative. In DNA, the CDR3 is TGTGCCGGTAGTATAGACAGGGGGCCCAATCAGCCCCAGCATTTT. Its translation: CAGSIDRGPNQPQHF.